What follows are 11 T cell receptor beta chains derived from one specimen sequenced in a study of blood T cell repertoires in COVID-19. Sequencing was performed with immunoSEQ multiplex PCR; in TCRdb, only in-frame clones are kept and a portion is missing. Of approximately 70,000 clones in the sample, roughly 85% are singletons; the top ten hold roughly 3.1%. Sequencing was done on a sample of peripheral blood. The receptors were sampled from a woman in her fifties or sixties with COVID-19, enrolled during active disease.

The V call is TRBV19, the J call TRBJ2-1; 7 bases agree with TRBD2. Germline V gene sequence: CDR1 LNHDA, CDR2 SQIVND (reference sequence). V shed 5 bases and J 7 bases; nucleotides not matched to a gene: 5. The CDR3 totals 13 residues. CDR3 sequence (DNA): TGTGCCAGTAGTCGAAAACTAGCGAATGAGCAGTTCTTC. This sequence encodes CASSRKLANEQFF.

The J gene is TRBJ1-5, the V gene TRBV7-2; 8 bases align to TRBD1. The germline V gene encodes CDR1 SGHTA and CDR2 FQGNSA. The ends lost 5 bases at V and 1 base at J; junction bases unmatched: 7. CDR3 size: 16 residues. The CDR3 region is CASSPSTGESNQPQHF. For the CDR3, the DNA is TGTGCCAGCAGCCCCTCGACAGGGGAGAGCAATCAGCCCCAGCATTTT.

The CDR3 region is CATSDPGTGETNEQFF. As DNA, the CDR3 is TGTGCCACCAGTGATCCCGGGACAGGGGAAACCAATGAGCAGTTCTTC. J is TRBJ2-1 and V is TRBV24-1; TRBD1 matches 10 bases. Germline V lookup: CDR1 KGHDR, CDR2 SFDVKD. Germline trimming cut 3 bases from V and 6 bases from J; bases unmatched to any gene: 7. The CDR3 extends over 16 amino acids.

This chain links TRBV4-1 with TRBJ1-4; TRBD1 is a possible D gene (5 bases). The germline CDR1 and CDR2 sequences are MGHRA and YSYEKL. V lost 3 bases, J lost 4 bases, and 15 bases lay in between. CDR3 length equals 16 residues. The CDR3 coding sequence is TGCGCCAGCAGCCACGTCACTCGGACAAGTAATGAAAAACTGTTTTTT. Translated, it gives CASSHVTRTSNEKLFF.

The V call is TRBV6-5, the J call TRBJ1-3; 7 nucleotides align to TRBD1. Germline assignment: CDR1 MNHEY and CDR2 SVGAGI. V shed 6 bases and J 2 bases; nucleotides not matched to a gene: 7. CDR3 size: 15 residues. This CDR3 is CASSRQGDAGNTIYF. The CDR3 DNA follows: TGTGCCAGCAGCCGACAGGGTGACGCTGGAAACACCATATATTTT.

The chain uses TRBV23-1 and TRBJ2-7; tentative D call: TRBD2 (5 bases). TRBV23-1 is filed as an ORF, its function uncertain. This CDR3 is 14 amino acids long. V was pared by 4 bases and J by 4 bases, with 14 bases between. As DNA, the CDR3 is TGCGCCAGCAGTCCTAGCACTGGTCCGTACGAGCAGTACTTC. Translation: CASSPSTGPYEQYF.

The V gene is TRBV5-1, the J gene TRBJ2-1; D is possibly TRBD2 (6 bases). Germline V gene lookup returns CDR1 SGHRS and CDR2 YFSETQ. This CDR3 is 14 amino acids long. V was cut by 0 bases and J by 7 bases, with 11 bases left in between. The CDR3 here is CASSLGLGGNEQFF. The CDR3 nucleotides read TGCGCCAGCAGCTTGGGACTAGGCGGTAATGAGCAGTTCTTC. Supplemented by reference TRBV5-1 and TRBJ2-1, the full variable domain reads KAGVTQTPRYLIKTRGQQVTLSCSPISGHRSVSWYQQTPGQGLQFLFEYFSETQRNKGNFPGRFSGRQFSNSRSEMNVSTLELGDSALYLCASSLGLGGNEQFFGPGTRLTVL.

The rearrangement links TRBV10-1 to TRBJ2-7; 7 nucleotides agree with TRBD2. V shed 3 bases and J 7 bases; nucleotides not matched to a gene: 6. The CDR3 length is 13 residues. The V gene's germline CDR1 is WNHNN and CDR2 SYGVQD (reference sequence). The CDR3 protein is CASSDRGVREQYF. In nucleotides, the CDR3 is TGCGCCAGCAGTGACCGGGGGGTGAGGGAGCAGTACTTC.

The chain couples TRBV19 to TRBJ1-5, with D possibly TRBD1 on 6 matching bases. This CDR3 comprises 15 residues. Germline V CDR1 and CDR2: LNHDA, SQIVND (reference sequence). V dropped 0 bases and J dropped 5 bases, with 11 bases sitting between them. The CDR3 DNA follows: TGTGCCAGTAGTATAGATGGCAGGGGATATCAGCCCCAGCATTTT. Residues: CASSIDGRGYQPQHF.

The rearrangement joins TRBV5-1 to TRBJ2-7; 9 bases line up with TRBD1. CDR1 SGHRS and CDR2 YFSETQ come from the germline V gene. Trimming removed 4 bases from V and 0 bases from J; junction bases left unmatched: 8. The CDR3 loop spans 16 amino acids. The CDR3 loop reads CASSVSTGGYSYEQYF. The CDR3 DNA reads TGCGCCAGCAGCGTGTCCACAGGGGGCTACTCCTACGAGCAGTACTTC.

The V call is TRBV6-5, the J call TRBJ1-3, with D uncertain. This CDR3 is built from 13 residues. Germline loops: CDR1 MNHEY, CDR2 SVGAGI. The V gene lost 4 bases and the J gene lost 0 bases, with 4 bases spanning the gap. Here the CDR3 reads CASSSVSGNTIYF. The CDR3 DNA follows: TGTGCCAGCAGTTCGGTCTCTGGAAACACCATATATTTT.